This T cell receptor (beta chain) was recovered during a study of shared T cell receptors in the human thymus. The ends were cut back, 4 bases at V and 6 bases at J, with 12 bases in the middle. This CDR3 has 14 residues. Looked up from germline, CDR1 is LNHNV and CDR2 is YYDKDF (reference sequence). Sequencing was performed with immunoSEQ multiplex PCR; in TCRdb, only in-frame clones are kept and a portion is missing. Among hundreds of thousands of clones, more than 75% were seen once, and the ten largest hold 0.009% to 0.0095%. Another study also made use of these data, one on human thymus T cells. That study adds: Corrective heart surgery yielded the resections from which the thymus tissue came.

This chain connects TRBV15 to TRBJ2-2; a weak D match, TRBD1 (6 bases). This clonotype was sampled from a boy in the first two years of life with a congenital heart defect. Source material: thymocytes. Here the CDR3 reads CATSTGEMAGELFF. CDR3 nucleotides: TGTGCCACCAGCACAGGGGAAATGGCCGGGGAGCTGTTTTTT. Supplemented by reference TRBV15 and TRBJ2-2, the full variable domain reads DAMVIQNPRYQVTQFGKPVTLSCSQTLNHNVMYWYQQKSSQAPKLLFHYYDKDFNNEADTPDNFQSRRPNTSFCFLDIRSPGLGDTAMYLCATSTGEMAGELFFGEGSRLTVL.